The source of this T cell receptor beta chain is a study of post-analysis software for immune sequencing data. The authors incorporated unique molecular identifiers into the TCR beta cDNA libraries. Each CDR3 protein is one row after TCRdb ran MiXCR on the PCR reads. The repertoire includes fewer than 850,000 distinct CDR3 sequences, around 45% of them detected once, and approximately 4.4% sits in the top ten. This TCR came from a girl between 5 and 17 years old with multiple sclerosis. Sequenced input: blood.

This CDR3 is CASSPGTIHEQYF. The CDR3 region has the DNA TGTGCCAGCAGCCCCGGGACTATACACGAGCAGTACTTC. The rearrangement joins TRBV7-9 to TRBJ2-4, with 7 bases lining up with TRBD2. The better agreement between TRBJ2-7 and the DNA end casts doubt on the J call. The CDR3 is made up of 13 amino acids. The V gene's germline CDR1 is SEHNR and CDR2 FQNEAQ (reference sequence).